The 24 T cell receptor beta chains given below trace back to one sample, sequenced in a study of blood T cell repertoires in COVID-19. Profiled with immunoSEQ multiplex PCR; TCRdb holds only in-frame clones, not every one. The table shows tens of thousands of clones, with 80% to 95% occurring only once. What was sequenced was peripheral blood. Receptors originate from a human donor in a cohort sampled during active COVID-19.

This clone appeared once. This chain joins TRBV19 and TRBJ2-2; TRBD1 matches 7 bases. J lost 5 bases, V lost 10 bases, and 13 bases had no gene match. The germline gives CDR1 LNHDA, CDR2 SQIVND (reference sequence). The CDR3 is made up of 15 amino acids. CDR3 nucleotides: TGTGCCACCGCTAGGGTACACAGGGGTACCGGGGAGCTGTTTTTT. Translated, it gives CATARVHRGTGELFF.

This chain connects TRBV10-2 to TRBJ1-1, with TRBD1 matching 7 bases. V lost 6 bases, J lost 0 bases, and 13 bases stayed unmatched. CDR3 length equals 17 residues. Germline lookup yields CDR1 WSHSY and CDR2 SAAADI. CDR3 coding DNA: TGCGCCAGCAGAACAGCAGATGCCGGGACAGTGAACACTGAAGCTTTCTTT. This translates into CASRTADAGTVNTEAFF.

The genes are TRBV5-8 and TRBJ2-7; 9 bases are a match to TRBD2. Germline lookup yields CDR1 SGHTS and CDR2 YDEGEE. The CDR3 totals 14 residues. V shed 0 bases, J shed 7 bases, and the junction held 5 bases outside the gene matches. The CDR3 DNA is TGTGCCAGCAGCTTGGGAATTCTAGCGGGGGAGCAGTACTTC. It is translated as CASSLGILAGEQYF.

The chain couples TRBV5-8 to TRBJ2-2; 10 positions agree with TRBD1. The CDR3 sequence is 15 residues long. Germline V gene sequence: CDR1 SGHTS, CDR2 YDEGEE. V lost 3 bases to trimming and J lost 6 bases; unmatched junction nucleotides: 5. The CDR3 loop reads CASSSGQGKAGELFF. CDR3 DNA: TGTGCCAGCAGCTCGGGACAGGGGAAGGCCGGGGAGCTGTTTTTT.

CDR3 loop: CASSPDRDNQPQHF. For the CDR3, the DNA is TGTGCCAGCAGCCCCGACAGGGATAACCAGCCCCAGCATTTT. V usage is TRBV7-9 and J usage is TRBJ1-5; 7 positions match TRBD1. The ends lost 5 bases at V and 7 bases at J; junction bases unmatched: 8. The CDR3 has 14 residues. Germline V gene sequence: CDR1 SEHNR, CDR2 FQNEAQ (reference sequence).

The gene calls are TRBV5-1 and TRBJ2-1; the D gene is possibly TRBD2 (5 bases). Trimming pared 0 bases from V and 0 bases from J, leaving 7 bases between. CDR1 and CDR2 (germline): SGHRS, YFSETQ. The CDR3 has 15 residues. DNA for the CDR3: TGCGCCAGCAGCTTGGGGAGGAGCTCCTACAATGAGCAGTTCTTC. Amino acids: CASSLGRSSYNEQFF. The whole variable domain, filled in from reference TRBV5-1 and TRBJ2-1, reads KAGVTQTPRYLIKTRGQQVTLSCSPISGHRSVSWYQQTPGQGLQFLFEYFSETQRNKGNFPGRFSGRQFSNSRSEMNVSTLELGDSALYLCASSLGRSSYNEQFFGPGTRLTVL.

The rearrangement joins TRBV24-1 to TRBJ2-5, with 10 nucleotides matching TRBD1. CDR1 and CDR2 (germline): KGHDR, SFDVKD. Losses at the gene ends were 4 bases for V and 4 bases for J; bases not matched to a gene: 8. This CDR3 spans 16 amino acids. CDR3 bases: TGTGCCACCAGTGACAGCGGGACAGGGGCTCGAGAGACCCAGTACTTC. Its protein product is CATSDSGTGARETQYF.

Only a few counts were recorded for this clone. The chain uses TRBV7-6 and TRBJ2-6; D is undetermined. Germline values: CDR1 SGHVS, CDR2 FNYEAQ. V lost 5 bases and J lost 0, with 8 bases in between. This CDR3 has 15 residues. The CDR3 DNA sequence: TGTGCCAGCAGCGGAGATCACTCTGGGGCCAACGTCCTGACTTTC. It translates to CASSGDHSGANVLTF.

CDR3 sequence reads: CASTRGRGTGSYEQYF. CDR3 DNA: TGTGCCAGCACCCGGGGGAGGGGGACAGGGTCCTACGAGCAGTACTTC. This chain uses TRBV2 with TRBJ2-7; 9 bases align to TRBD1. V was clipped by 7 bases and J by 1 base; unmatched bases: 11. The germline CDR1 and CDR2 sequences are SNHLY and FYNNEI. This CDR3 is built from 16 residues.

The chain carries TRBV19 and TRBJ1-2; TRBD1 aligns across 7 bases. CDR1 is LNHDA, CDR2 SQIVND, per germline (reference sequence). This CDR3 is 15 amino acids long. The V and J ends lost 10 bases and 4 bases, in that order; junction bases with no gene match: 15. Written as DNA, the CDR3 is TGTGCCACCACCGCCACCCGGGACAGCATCTATGGCTACACCTTC. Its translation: CATTATRDSIYGYTF.

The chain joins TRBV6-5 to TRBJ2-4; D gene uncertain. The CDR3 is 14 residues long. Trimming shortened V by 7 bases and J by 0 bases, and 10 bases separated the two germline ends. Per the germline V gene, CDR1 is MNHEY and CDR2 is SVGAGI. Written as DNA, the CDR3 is TGTGCCAGCATCGCGAAAATAGCCAAAAACATTCAGTACTTC. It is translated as CASIAKIAKNIQYF.

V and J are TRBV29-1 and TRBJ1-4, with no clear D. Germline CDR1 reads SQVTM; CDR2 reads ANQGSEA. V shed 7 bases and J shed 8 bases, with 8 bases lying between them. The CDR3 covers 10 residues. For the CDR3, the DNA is TGCAGCGCTAGGGAGGAAAAACTGTTTTTT. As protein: CSAREEKLFF.

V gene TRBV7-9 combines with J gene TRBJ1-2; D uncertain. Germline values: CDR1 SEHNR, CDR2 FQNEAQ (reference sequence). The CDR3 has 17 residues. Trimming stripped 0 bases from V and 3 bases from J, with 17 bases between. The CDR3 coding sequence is TGTGCCAGCAGCTTAGCGCGGGGAGGGTCGGAGGACTATGGCTACACCTTC. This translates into CASSLARGGSEDYGYTF.

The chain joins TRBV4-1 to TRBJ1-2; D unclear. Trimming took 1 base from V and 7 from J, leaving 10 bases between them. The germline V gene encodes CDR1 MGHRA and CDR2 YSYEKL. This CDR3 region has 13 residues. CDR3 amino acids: CASSQVSHSGYTF. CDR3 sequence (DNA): TGCGCCAGCAGCCAAGTATCCCACTCTGGCTACACCTTC.

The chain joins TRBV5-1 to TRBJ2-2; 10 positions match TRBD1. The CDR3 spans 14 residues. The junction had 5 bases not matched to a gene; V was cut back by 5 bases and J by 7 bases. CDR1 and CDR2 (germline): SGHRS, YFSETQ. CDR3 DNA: TGCGCCAGCAGTCGGGACAGGGGTATCGGGGAGCTGTTTTTT. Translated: CASSRDRGIGELFF.

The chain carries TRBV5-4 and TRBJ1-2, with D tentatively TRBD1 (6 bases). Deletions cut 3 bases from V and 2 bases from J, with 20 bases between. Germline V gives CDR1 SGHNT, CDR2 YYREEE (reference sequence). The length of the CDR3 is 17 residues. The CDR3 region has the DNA TGTGCCAGCAGCTCAAACACCGAAACGGGACAAAACTATGGCTACACCTTC. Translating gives CASSSNTETGQNYGYTF. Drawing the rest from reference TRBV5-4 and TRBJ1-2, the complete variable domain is ETGVTQSPTHLIKTRGQQVTLRCSSQSGHNTVSWYQQALGQGPQFIFQYYREEENGRGNFPPRFSGLQFPNYSSELNVNALELDDSALYLCASSSNTETGQNYGYTFGSGTRLTVV.

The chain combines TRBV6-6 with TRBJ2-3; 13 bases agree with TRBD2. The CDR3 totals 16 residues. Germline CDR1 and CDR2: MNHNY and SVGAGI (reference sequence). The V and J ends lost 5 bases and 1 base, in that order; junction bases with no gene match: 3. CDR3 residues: CASSRGLAGGTDTQYF. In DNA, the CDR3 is TGTGCCAGCAGTCGTGGACTAGCGGGGGGCACAGATACGCAGTATTTT.

The CDR3 sequence is CASSSQDSGNTIYF. CDR3 nucleotides: TGTGCCAGCAGCTCTCAGGATTCTGGAAACACCATATATTTT. The chain links TRBV11-2 to TRBJ1-3; D gene unclear. The CDR3 runs to 14 residues. The V gene's germline CDR1 is SGHAT and CDR2 FQNNGV. With 4 bases removed from V and 1 base from J, the gap between germline ends came to 8 bases. Combining the CDR3 with reference TRBV11-2 and TRBJ1-3 gives the whole variable domain EAGVAQSPRYKIIEKRQSVAFWCNPISGHATLYWYQQILGQGPKLLIQFQNNGVVDDSQLPKDRFSAERLKGVDSTLKIQPAKLEDSAVYLCASSSQDSGNTIYFGEGSWLTVV.

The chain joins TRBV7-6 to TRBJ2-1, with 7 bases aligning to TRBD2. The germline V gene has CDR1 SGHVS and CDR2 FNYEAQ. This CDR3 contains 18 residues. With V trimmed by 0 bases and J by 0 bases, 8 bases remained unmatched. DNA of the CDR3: TGTGCCAGCAGCTTAGCGCGGCTAGCGGTAACCTCCTACAATGAGCAGTTCTTC. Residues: CASSLARLAVTSYNEQFF.

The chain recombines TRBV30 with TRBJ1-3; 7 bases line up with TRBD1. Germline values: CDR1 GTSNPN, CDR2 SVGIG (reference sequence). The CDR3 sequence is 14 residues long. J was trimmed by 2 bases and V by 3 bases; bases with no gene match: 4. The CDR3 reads CAWRTTGTGNTIYF. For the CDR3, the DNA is TGTGCCTGGAGGACGACAGGGACTGGAAACACCATATATTTT.

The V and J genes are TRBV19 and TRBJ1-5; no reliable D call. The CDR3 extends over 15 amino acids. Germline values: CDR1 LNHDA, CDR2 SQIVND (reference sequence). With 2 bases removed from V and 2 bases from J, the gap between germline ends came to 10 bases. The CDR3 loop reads CASSITGGGNQPQHF. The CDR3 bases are TGTGCCAGTAGTATAACGGGCGGGGGCAATCAGCCCCAGCATTTT.

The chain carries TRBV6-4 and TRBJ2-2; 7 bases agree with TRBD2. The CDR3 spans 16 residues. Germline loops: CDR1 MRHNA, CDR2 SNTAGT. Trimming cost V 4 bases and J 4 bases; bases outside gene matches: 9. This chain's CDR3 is CASSGGLSVGTGELFF. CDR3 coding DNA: TGTGCCAGCAGTGGGGGACTAAGCGTGGGCACCGGGGAGCTGTTTTTT.

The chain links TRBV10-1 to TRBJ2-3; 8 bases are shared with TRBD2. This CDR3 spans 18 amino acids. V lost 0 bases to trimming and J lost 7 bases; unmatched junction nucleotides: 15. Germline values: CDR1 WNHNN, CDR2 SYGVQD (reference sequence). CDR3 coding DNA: TGCGCCAGCAGTGAGTCGTCTACCCTCGGGAGGGCCGGAAATACGCAGTATTTT. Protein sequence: CASSESSTLGRAGNTQYF.

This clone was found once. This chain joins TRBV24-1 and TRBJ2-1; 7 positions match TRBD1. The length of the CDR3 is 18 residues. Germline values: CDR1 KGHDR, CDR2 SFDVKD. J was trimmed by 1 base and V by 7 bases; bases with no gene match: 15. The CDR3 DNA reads TGTGCCACCAGAGCGACAGGGCCAGAGGAGAAATCCTACAATGAGCAGTTCTTC. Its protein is CATRATGPEEKSYNEQFF.